These T cell receptor beta chains were read from a single sample in a study of CD8 T cells in Susac syndrome. TCRdb itself ran the immunoSEQ multiplex PCR reads through MiXCR, one entry per CDR3 protein. The sample gives just over 300,000 distinct CDR3 sequences, under 95% of which show up once; over 0.065% is in the top ten. Sequencing used CD4+ T cells from PBMCs. The source of these receptors is a human donor with multiple sclerosis. Each CDR3 is given with its conserved first and last residue. Each record gives: V gene, clone size, D gene, J gene, CDR3 DNA, CDR3 protein. The D gene is left open where the match is weak. Clone sizes are given selectively: once, few, many, or a class where the clone is expanded.

V: TRBV25-1
size: -
D: -
J: TRBJ1-2
DNA: TGTGCCAGCAGTGAAACCTGGGATAACTATGGCTACACCTTC
CDR3: CASSETWDNYGYTF

V: TRBV30
size: -
D: TRBD2
J: TRBJ2-1
DNA: TGTGCCTGGAGTCGGTATAGCGGGAGGGATGAGCAGTTCTTC
CDR3: CAWSRYSGRDEQFF

V: TRBV29-1
size: -
D: -
J: TRBJ2-3
DNA: TGCAGCGTTGATATTTCGGGCAATACGCAGTATTTT
CDR3: CSVDISGNTQYF

V: TRBV29-1
size: -
D: TRBD1
J: TRBJ2-3
DNA: TGCAGCGTTGGGGCCGGGACAGGGACGGATACGCAGTATTTT
CDR3: CSVGAGTGTDTQYF

V: TRBV11-3
size: -
D: -
J: TRBJ1-2
DNA: TGTGCCAGCACTGTAGGGGGGGGCACGGACGATTATGGCTACACCTTC
CDR3: CASTVGGGTDDYGYTF

V: TRBV5-1
size: -
D: -
J: TRBJ2-1
DNA: TGCGCCAGCAGCTTGGGGTTGAGCAATGAGCAGTTCTTC
CDR3: CASSLGLSNEQFF

V: TRBV12-3/TRBV12-4
size: -
D: TRBD2
J: TRBJ2-3
DNA: TGTGCCAGCAGTTTCCTGAGCGGGAGAAAAGATACGCAGTATTTT
CDR3: CASSFLSGRKDTQYF

V: TRBV4-1
size: few
D: -
J: TRBJ2-5
DNA: TGCGCCAGCAGCCTAAACCTCCGCACCGGAGAGACCCAGTACTTC
CDR3: CASSLNLRTGETQYF

V: TRBV9
size: -
D: -
J: TRBJ2-1
DNA: TGTGCCAGCAGCGTCGGACTGCTCTCCTACAATGAGCAGTTCTTC
CDR3: CASSVGLLSYNEQFF

V: TRBV7-9
size: -
D: -
J: TRBJ2-2
DNA: TGTGCCAGCAGCTTAAGCCCCGACTCCCGGACCGGGGAGCTGTTTTTT
CDR3: CASSLSPDSRTGELFF

V: TRBV19
size: -
D: -
J: TRBJ1-5
DNA: TGTGCCAGTAGTGTGGCTGTCAGACAGCCCCAGCATTTT
CDR3: CASSVAVRQPQHF

V: TRBV6-2/TRBV6-3
size: -
D: -
J: TRBJ2-3
DNA: TGTGCCAGCAGTTACGCCGGGACTTTAACAGATACGCAGTATTTT
CDR3: CASSYAGTLTDTQYF

V: TRBV2
size: -
D: -
J: TRBJ2-2
DNA: TGTGCCAGCAGTGAAACGGGTTTGAACACCGGGGAGCTGTTTTTT
CDR3: CASSETGLNTGELFF

V: TRBV3-1
size: -
D: -
J: TRBJ2-5
DNA: TGTGCCAGCAGCCCCCGCGGGGGCCCTCGAGAGACCCAGTACTTC
CDR3: CASSPRGGPRETQYF

V: TRBV1
size: -
D: -
J: TRBJ1-1
DNA: TGCACCCCCCGGAAAAGAAACACTGAAGCTTTCTTT
CDR3: CTPRKRNTEAFF

V: TRBV5-1
size: -
D: -
J: TRBJ2-1
DNA: TGCGCCAGCAGCGTAATCTCCGGCAATGAGCAGTTCTTC
CDR3: CASSVISGNEQFF

V: TRBV6-4
size: -
D: -
J: TRBJ2-3
DNA: TGTGCCAGCAGTGAAGTGGGATATATAGATACGCAGTATTTT
CDR3: CASSEVGYIDTQYF

V: TRBV7-9
size: -
D: TRBD1
J: TRBJ2-5
DNA: TGTGCCAGCAGCTTAGCAGGGACAGTCCAAGAGACCCAGTACTTC
CDR3: CASSLAGTVQETQYF

V: TRBV12-3/TRBV12-4
size: -
D: TRBD2
J: TRBJ2-3
DNA: TGTGCCAGCAGTCCACTAGCGGGAGTTGACACAGATACGCAGTATTTT
CDR3: CASSPLAGVDTDTQYF

V: TRBV14
size: -
D: -
J: TRBJ2-3
DNA: TGTGCCAGCAGCCAAGATTGGTGGACAGATCCCCCAGATACGCAGTATTTT
CDR3: CASSQDWWTDPPDTQYF

V: TRBV3-1
size: -
D: TRBD1
J: TRBJ1-1
DNA: TGTGCCAGCAGCCCGACAGGGACGTACACTGAAGCTTTCTTT
CDR3: CASSPTGTYTEAFF

V: TRBV10-3
size: -
D: TRBD1
J: TRBJ2-5
DNA: TGTGCCATCAGTGGAGGGAACGGAGGTTTACAGGGGACGCCAAGGAGGCAAGAGACCCAGTACTTC
CDR3: CAISGGNGGLQGTPRRQETQYF

V: TRBV14
size: -
D: TRBD2
J: TRBJ2-5
DNA: TGTGCCAGCAGCCCCCTAGCGGGGGGGGAAGAGACCCAGTACTTC
CDR3: CASSPLAGGEETQYF

V: TRBV6-5
size: -
D: TRBD1
J: TRBJ2-3
DNA: TGTGCCAGCAGCAGGGGGACAGGGGTAGATACGCAGTATTTT
CDR3: CASSRGTGVDTQYF

V: TRBV2
size: -
D: -
J: TRBJ1-3
DNA: TGTGCCAGCATCGAATCGGGGGCTGGAAACACCATATATTTT
CDR3: CASIESGAGNTIYF

V: TRBV4-1
size: -
D: TRBD1
J: TRBJ2-4
DNA: TGCGCCAGCAGCCAAGATGACGGGACAGGGGGCTCCAGGAGCAAAAACATTCAGTACTTC
CDR3: CASSQDDGTGGSRSKNIQYF

V: TRBV19
size: -
D: -
J: TRBJ1-1
DNA: TGTGCCAGTAGACCGGGACAAACTTGGAACACTGAAGCTTTCTTT
CDR3: CASRPGQTWNTEAFF

V: TRBV11-2
size: -
D: TRBD1
J: TRBJ1-4
DNA: TGTGCCAGCAGGACGGTAGACAGGGAGGGAGAAAAACTGTTTTTT
CDR3: CASRTVDREGEKLFF

V: TRBV7-3
size: once
D: TRBD1
J: TRBJ1-6
DNA: TGTGCCAGCAGCCAAGACAGGGTTAATTCACCCCTCCACTTT
CDR3: CASSQDRVNSPLHF

V: TRBV30
size: -
D: TRBD1
J: TRBJ1-1
DNA: TGTGCCTGGGGAGGACAGGGGAACACTGAAGCTTTCTTT
CDR3: CAWGGQGNTEAFF

V: TRBV18
size: -
D: -
J: TRBJ2-7
DNA: TGTGCCAGCTCCCAGAGCGGGCGGATGAGCGCCTACGAGCAGTACTTC
CDR3: CASSQSGRMSAYEQYF

V: TRBV30
size: -
D: -
J: TRBJ1-2
DNA: TGTGCCTGGAAATTTGGAATTGATGGCTACACCTTC
CDR3: CAWKFGIDGYTF